These T cell receptor beta chains were read from a single sample in a study of CD8 T cells in Susac syndrome. TCRdb re-called the immunoSEQ multiplex PCR reads through MiXCR, storing one row per CDR3 protein. The repertoire holds 180,000 or so distinct CDR3 sequences, with nearly 97% as singletons. Source material: CD4+ T cells from PBMCs. The source of these receptors is a human donor with multiple sclerosis. The CDR3 runs from the conserved cysteine through the conserved F or W. A D gene is named only where the DNA matches it firmly. For some rows the clone size is stated as once, few or many, or as a class when expanded; others skip it.

J: TRBJ1-2
length: 14
V: TRBV29-1
D: .
size: .
CDR3: CSVTNTGILSGYTF
DNA: TGCAGCGTGACCAACACAGGGATTTTATCCGGCTACACCTTC

J: TRBJ2-2
length: 15
V: TRBV5-6
D: .
size: .
CDR3: CASSWVDANTGELFF
DNA: TGTGCCAGCAGCTGGGTGGACGCGAACACCGGGGAGCTGTTTTTT

J: TRBJ2-5
length: 14
V: TRBV6-5
D: TRBD1
size: .
CDR3: CASSRRGLSETQYF
DNA: TGTGCCAGCAGCCGCAGGGGGCTATCAGAGACCCAGTACTTC

J: TRBJ1-5
length: 17
V: TRBV4-1
D: .
size: .
CDR3: CASSQVPQGAEQWPQHF
DNA: TGCGCCAGCAGCCAAGTTCCCCAGGGCGCTGAACAATGGCCCCAGCATTTT

J: TRBJ1-2
length: 14
V: TRBV15
D: .
size: .
CDR3: CATSPRTGPSSYTF
DNA: TGTGCCACCAGCCCCCGGACGGGGCCATCGAGCTACACCTTC

J: TRBJ1-5
length: 13
V: TRBV7-2
D: .
size: .
CDR3: CASSLDSVQPQHF
DNA: TGTGCCAGCAGCTTAGATTCGGTTCAGCCCCAGCATTTT

J: TRBJ2-2
length: 14
V: TRBV6-5
D: .
size: .
CDR3: CASTLSTGLGELFF
DNA: TGTGCCAGCACCCTAAGTACAGGGCTCGGGGAGCTGTTTTTT

J: TRBJ2-7
length: 16
V: TRBV5-6
D: .
size: .
CDR3: CASSLVTTRDSGEQYF
DNA: TGTGCCAGCAGCTTGGTCACCACCCGGGACTCGGGTGAGCAGTACTTC

J: TRBJ2-7
length: 14
V: TRBV6-6
D: TRBD1
size: once
CDR3: CASNPDRGGYEQYF
DNA: TGTGCCAGCAACCCTGACAGGGGTGGGTACGAGCAGTACTTC

J: TRBJ1-2
length: 11
V: TRBV28
D: .
size: once
CDR3: CATRYNYGYTF
DNA: TGTGCCACCCGCTATAACTATGGCTACACCTTC

J: TRBJ1-2
length: 12
V: TRBV30
D: TRBD1
size: .
CDR3: CAGTVLNYGYTF
DNA: TGTGCCGGGACAGTACTAAACTATGGCTACACCTTC

J: TRBJ2-7
length: 13
V: TRBV5-4
D: .
size: once
CDR3: CASSSGRSYEQYF
DNA: TGTGCCAGCAGCTCGGGACGCTCCTACGAGCAGTACTTC

J: TRBJ2-3
length: 14
V: TRBV7-2
D: TRBD2
size: .
CDR3: CASKSGGPSGTQYF
DNA: TGTGCCAGCAAAAGCGGGGGCCCCTCAGGAACGCAGTATTTT